This TCR beta chain appears in the sequencing data of a study of shared clonotypes between healthy human individuals. Subsets obtained from CD4+ cells comprised CD45RA+ naive and CD45RA-negative memory cells. Note on this clone: The antigen remains unidentified.

Over several immunoSEQ plates, each subset's genomic DNA was distributed in even portions. Assay: immunoSEQ multiplex PCR; the TCRdb copy retains only in-frame clones and omits some. The sample holds about 180,000 clones; over 80% are singletons and the top ten take approximately 0.07%. The study, taken as a whole, reports: Non-shared clonotypes were found to have lower generation probabilities than the clonotypes that were shared by all four of the sorted-subset donors.

There are 14 residues in the CDR3. Germline values: CDR1 SGHRS, CDR2 YFSETQ. V was trimmed by 4 bases and J by 8 bases, leaving 16 bases between them. The TCR sequence derives from a woman aged 25 to 39 in good health. The rearrangement links TRBV5-1 to TRBJ1-3; perhaps TRBD1 as D (5 bases). The sequencing sample was made of naive CD4+ T cells sorted from blood. Subset denoted: CD45RA+ positively selected. The DNA for the CDR3 is TGCGCCAGCAGCCCCTCCGGGACTGGGGACACCATATATTTT. As protein: CASSPSGTGDTIYF. The variable domain in full, with the rest retrieved from reference TRBV5-1 and TRBJ1-3, is KAGVTQTPRYLIKTRGQQVTLSCSPISGHRSVSWYQQTPGQGLQFLFEYFSETQRNKGNFPGRFSGRQFSNSRSEMNVSTLELGDSALYLCASSPSGTGDTIYFGEGSWLTVV.